The clone carrying this T cell receptor beta chain was seen ten or more times. Its antigen is undetermined. The source of the sample is a study of prognosis after radiotherapy for stage I lung cancer. Study in general: Among the patients, four developed distant metastases after radiotherapy at a median of around seven months, and 15 showed no significant progression. Broader study findings: Unique TCR clones declined after stereotactic body radiation therapy, from a median roughly 9,300 to 7,200.

Investigators drew about 6 milliliters of peripheral blood at each of two time points. Germline loops: CDR1 MDHEN, CDR2 SYDVKM. Trimming removed 3 bases at V and 2 bases at J, with 10 bases between. This CDR3 has 14 residues. CDR3 of TCR beta was amplified from genomic DNA via a two-round multiplex PCR. Primers were specific to each TRBV and TRBJ gene in first-round PCR. TCRdb redid the calling of the multiplex PCR reads with MiXCR, one entry per CDR3 protein. The sample includes about 17,000 distinct CDR3 sequences, roughly 30% of them seen just once. This rearrangement joins TRBV28 to TRBJ1-1; D unresolved. This TCR derives from a donor over 45 with non-small cell lung cancer. This sample comprised PBMCs, obtained before or after stereotactic body radiation therapy (not recorded which). The chain's CDR3 is CASSLVSRNTEAFF. The CDR3, as DNA: TGTGCCAGCAGTTTGGTATCGCGAAACACTGAAGCTTTCTTT.